The 32 T cell receptor beta chains presented below share a single source sample, sequenced in a study of cytomegalovirus exposure and HLA in healthy donors. The primer mix had 60 Vbeta and 13 Jbeta primers. Libraries were prepared by immunoSEQ multiplex PCR; TCRdb keeps only in-frame clonotypes and omits some of them. Of fewer than 200,000 clones listed, roughly 87% were seen once; the top ten hold 1.5%. Sequenced sample: PBMCs. The receptor source for this set is a girl under 18 in good health and CMV-seropositive.

This clone was seen a few times. V and J are TRBV6-5 and TRBJ1-1; 7 bases agree with TRBD1. CDR3 size: 15 residues. V shed 4 bases, J shed 0 bases, and the junction held 5 bases outside the gene matches. CDR1 MNHEY and CDR2 SVGAGI come from the germline V gene. CDR3 sequence: CASSWGTAMNTEAFF. The DNA for the CDR3 is TGTGCCAGCAGTTGGGGGACAGCCATGAACACTGAAGCTTTCTTT.

The chain carries TRBV19 and TRBJ1-2; the D is unclear. The CDR3 totals 13 residues. Per the germline V gene, CDR1 is LNHDA and CDR2 is SQIVND (reference sequence). Trimming shortened V by 3 bases and J by 1 base, and 6 bases separated the two germline ends. The CDR3 here is CASSIHNNYGYTF. Here the CDR3 DNA reads TGTGCCAGTAGTATCCACAATAACTATGGCTACACCTTC.

This clone was detected only once. This rearrangement joins TRBV5-1 to TRBJ1-5; D unresolved. The CDR3 is 14 residues long. Trimming removed 0 bases at V and 7 bases at J, with 11 bases between. CDR1 is SGHRS and CDR2 is YFSETQ in the germline V gene. The CDR3 spells CASSLDAARQPQHF. The CDR3 bases are TGCGCCAGCAGCTTGGATGCGGCGAGGCAGCCCCAGCATTTT.

This chain links TRBV19 with TRBJ2-7, with D uncertain. V lost 3 bases to trimming and J lost 0 bases, with 12 bases between them. CDR3 length: 15 residues. Germline CDR1 reads LNHDA; CDR2 reads SQIVND (reference sequence). CDR3 loop: CASSITAVSSYEQYF. In DNA form, the CDR3 reads TGTGCCAGTAGTATTACGGCGGTTAGCTCCTACGAGCAGTACTTC.

The chain combines TRBV6-1 with TRBJ1-2; possible D gene TRBD1, 6 bases. This CDR3 comprises 14 residues. V was trimmed by 5 bases and J by 7 bases, leaving 17 bases between them. Germline-derived CDR1 and CDR2 are MNHNS and SASEGT. The DNA for the CDR3 is TGTGCCAGCAGTTTAACTACAGGGTTGAGTGGCTACACCTTC. Translated, it gives CASSLTTGLSGYTF.

The chain carries TRBV5-1 and TRBJ2-1; 14 bases map to TRBD2. The V gene's germline CDR1 is SGHRS and CDR2 YFSETQ. CDR3 length: 16 amino acids. V lost 5 bases and J lost 8; bases outside the gene matches: 9. The CDR3 DNA reads TGCGCCAGCAGTCGGGGACTAGCGGGAGAGTACGATGAGCAGTTCTTC. Protein product: CASSRGLAGEYDEQFF.

This clone was seen more than once but under ten times. The V call is TRBV4-1, the J call TRBJ2-3; D is ambiguous. Trimming shortened V by 0 bases and J by 3 bases, and 4 bases separated the two germline ends. This CDR3 spans 13 amino acids. CDR1 is MGHRA and CDR2 is YSYEKL in the germline V gene. CDR3 coding DNA: TGCGCCAGCAGCCAAGAATCGACAGATACGCAGTATTTT. Amino acid sequence: CASSQESTDTQYF.

V usage is TRBV7-2 and J usage is TRBJ1-2; a weak D match, TRBD1 (6 bases). Germline loops: CDR1 SGHTA, CDR2 FQGNSA. The CDR3 consists of 14 residues. Trimming cost V 6 bases and J 5 bases, with 16 bases left between them. CDR3 sequence: CASSGKGDEYGYTF. The CDR3 DNA is TGTGCCAGCAGTGGTAAGGGGGACGAATATGGCTACACCTTC.

This rearrangement joins TRBV7-2 to TRBJ1-2; the D is unclear. Germline V gene lookup returns CDR1 SGHTA and CDR2 FQGNSA. Trimming removed 6 bases from V and 7 bases from J, with 18 bases in between. This CDR3 has 14 residues. CDR3 protein: CASRPRRSQGGYTF. CDR3 bases: TGTGCCAGCAGACCTCGACGGAGCCAAGGTGGCTACACCTTC.

This chain joins TRBV28 and TRBJ1-4, with D possibly being TRBD1 (5 bases). The CDR3 is 13 residues long. In germline, CDR1 is MDHEN, CDR2 SYDVKM. Trimming cost V 3 bases and J 4 bases, with 6 bases left between them. In DNA, the CDR3 is TGTGCCAGCAGTTTCAGGGATAATGAAAAACTGTTTTTT. Translating gives CASSFRDNEKLFF.

The rearrangement uses TRBV21-1 and TRBJ1-1; TRBD1 reflects the table's D call only, with no check against the DNA. TRBV21-1 is assigned pseudogene status. There are 14 residues in the CDR3. In DNA form, the CDR3 reads TGTGCCAGCAGCCGGACAAGAATAAACACTGAAGCTTTCTTT. Protein: CASSRTRINTEAFF.

The CDR3 protein is CASSPPGDDGGYTF. CDR3 DNA sequence: TGTGCCAGCAGCCCCCCAGGGGATGACGGTGGCTACACCTTC. The chain joins TRBV28 to TRBJ1-2, with D possibly matching TRBD1 (6 bases). This CDR3 is built from 14 residues. Trimming cost V 6 bases and J 7 bases, with 18 bases left between them. CDR1 is MDHEN and CDR2 is SYDVKM in the germline V gene.

The CDR3 coding sequence is TGTGCCAGCAGCCTTCCCACTGAAGCTTTCTTT. This translates into CASSLPTEAFF. The chain uses TRBV21-1 and TRBJ1-1. TRBV21-1 is recorded as a pseudogene. There are 11 residues in the CDR3.

About this clone itself: One end of the junction does not line up with germline, which may come from a read error. The chain joins TRBV15 to TRBJ1-5; a weak D match, TRBD1 (5 bases). CDR3 size: 15 residues. Germline assignment: CDR1 LNHNV and CDR2 YYDKDF (reference sequence). The CDR3 region has the DNA TGTGCCACCAGCAGAGACCTGGGGGGGACTCAGCCCCAGCAGTTT. Its protein is CATSRDLGGTQPQQF.

This chain joins TRBV2 and TRBJ1-2, with 9 bases matching TRBD1. Germline loops: CDR1 SNHLY, CDR2 FYNNEI. The CDR3 is 14 amino acids. With 5 bases clipped from V and 5 bases from J, the junction kept 6 bases outside the gene matches. The DNA of the CDR3 is TGTGCCAGCAGTCCTGGGACAGGGAATTATGGCTACACCTTC. The encoded protein is CASSPGTGNYGYTF.

The count of this clone is one. This chain links TRBV10-2 with TRBJ1-5, with D unclear. The V and J ends lost 6 bases and 0 bases respectively, with 6 bases between them. CDR3 length: 13 amino acids. Germline V gives CDR1 WSHSY, CDR2 SAAADI. In DNA, the CDR3 is TGCGCCAGCAGCCCAGTTAGCAATCAGCCCCAGCATTTT. It translates to CASSPVSNQPQHF.

The chain links TRBV27 to TRBJ2-1; 14 bases are shared with TRBD2. The V gene end was trimmed by 4 bases and the J gene end by 3 bases; junction bases not matched to a gene: 8. Germline CDR1 MNHEY, CDR2 SMNVEV (reference sequence). This CDR3 region has 18 residues. CDR3 sequence: CASSSGLAGAISYNEQFF. In DNA, the CDR3 is TGTGCCAGCAGTTCGGGACTAGCGGGAGCCATAAGCTACAATGAGCAGTTCTTC.

This clone was picked up a small number of times. J is TRBJ1-5 and V is TRBV25-1, with a weak D call TRBD1 (6 bases). Germline loops: CDR1 MGHDK, CDR2 SYGVNS. The CDR3 covers 13 residues. Trimming took 2 bases from V and 5 from J, leaving 7 bases between them. The CDR3 DNA is TGTGCCAGCAGTGAACAGGGGCATCAGCCCCAGCATTTT. Translated, it gives CASSEQGHQPQHF. Drawing the rest from reference TRBV25-1 and TRBJ1-5, the complete variable domain is EADIYQTPRYLVIGTGKKITLECSQTMGHDKMYWYQQDPGMELHLIHYSYGVNSTEKGDLSSESTVSRIRTEHFPLTLESARPSHTSQYLCASSEQGHQPQHFGDGTRLSIL.

The V and J genes are TRBV7-9 and TRBJ2-2; TRBD2 might be the D (6 bases). Germline-derived CDR1 and CDR2 are SEHNR and FQNEAQ (reference sequence). The CDR3 sequence is 13 residues long. V gave up 4 bases and J gave up 8 bases, with 11 bases separating them. The chain's CDR3 is CASSSGGSGELFF. DNA of the CDR3: TGTGCCAGCAGCTCCGGAGGGTCGGGGGAGCTGTTTTTT. The variable domain in full, completed from reference TRBV7-9 and TRBJ2-2, reads DTGVSQNPRHKITKRGQNVTFRCDPISEHNRLYWYRQTLGQGPEFLTYFQNEAQLEKSRLLSDRFSAERPKGSFSTLEIQRTEQGDSAMYLCASSSGGSGELFFGEGSRLTVL.

This chain connects TRBV7-8 to TRBJ2-7; 7 bases fit TRBD1. The junction had 8 bases not matched to a gene; V was cut back by 5 bases and J by 4 bases. This CDR3 has 14 amino acids. Germline lookup yields CDR1 SGHVS and CDR2 FQNEAQ. The CDR3 bases are TGTGCCAGCAGCCAAGTCGAGGGGGCTTACGAGCAGTACTTC. Residues: CASSQVEGAYEQYF.

J is TRBJ2-7 and V is TRBV30; 10 bases align to TRBD2. The ends lost 5 bases at V and 2 bases at J; junction bases unmatched: 6. The CDR3 extends over 14 amino acids. Germline assignment: CDR1 GTSNPN and CDR2 SVGIG (reference sequence). The CDR3 DNA reads as TGTGCCTGGGCCAGGACTAGCGGACCCTACGAGCAGTACTTC. This codes for CAWARTSGPYEQYF.

This clone came up once. The junction departs from germline at one end; a sequencing error may be responsible. This rearrangement joins TRBV7-9 to TRBJ2-2, with TRBD2 identical over 11 bases. This CDR3 has 17 residues. Germline loops: CDR1 SEHNR, CDR2 FQNEAQ (reference sequence). Here the CDR3 reads CSSSLQTSGVNTGELFF. CDR3 in DNA: TGTTCCAGCAGCCTTCAGACTAGCGGGGTGAACACCGGGGAGCTGTTTTTT.

The V and J genes are TRBV5-6 and TRBJ2-3; D might be TRBD1 (5 bases). The CDR3 has 16 amino acids. V shed 3 bases and J shed 1 base, with 15 bases lying between them. Germline V CDR1 and CDR2: SGHDT, YYEEEE. The CDR3 sequence is CASSSRKIGGTDTQYF. The CDR3 DNA follows: TGTGCCAGCAGCTCCCGCAAAATAGGGGGCACAGATACGCAGTATTTT.

The chain carries TRBV20-1 and TRBJ1-1; D is ambiguous. CDR1 and CDR2 (germline): DFQATT, SNEGSKA (reference sequence). This CDR3 contains 10 residues. V shed 3 bases and J shed 5 bases, with 4 bases lying between them. The CDR3 is CSARRTEAFF. For the CDR3, the DNA is TGCAGTGCTAGGAGGACTGAAGCTTTCTTT.

The V gene is TRBV5-1, the J gene TRBJ2-7; 7 bases line up with TRBD1. CDR3 length: 15 amino acids. V was clipped by 1 base and J by 5 bases; unmatched bases: 9. The germline V gene has CDR1 SGHRS and CDR2 YFSETQ. CDR3 coding DNA: TGCGCCAGCAGCTTGTTGCCAGGGGGAGTCCACGAGCAGTACTTC. Translating it yields CASSLLPGGVHEQYF.

The chain employs TRBV2 and TRBJ1-3, with TRBD1 matching 10 bases. The CDR3 is 14 amino acids. Trimming took 8 bases from V and 2 from J; bases not matched to a gene: 3. The germline V gene encodes CDR1 SNHLY and CDR2 FYNNEI. The CDR3: CASGGTGAGNTIYF. The CDR3 DNA follows: TGTGCCAGCGGCGGGACAGGGGCTGGAAACACCATATATTTT.

The chain couples TRBV5-8 to TRBJ1-1, with D perhaps TRBD1 (5 bases). The CDR3 has 14 residues. The V gene's germline CDR1 is SGHTS and CDR2 YDEGEE. Trimming took 5 bases from V and 3 from J, leaving 14 bases between them. This CDR3 reads CASRRPTGYTEAFF. In DNA, the CDR3 is TGTGCCAGCAGGCGACCTACAGGTTACACTGAAGCTTTCTTT.

This clone has only one observation. The chain recombines TRBV7-2 with TRBJ2-7; TRBD2 aligns across 10 bases. J lost 5 bases, V lost 5 bases, and 18 bases had no gene match. This CDR3 spans 18 amino acids. Germline CDR1 and CDR2: SGHTA and FQGNSA. CDR3 coding DNA: TGTGCCAGCAGCGGGGCGTGGACTAGCGGAGGACCTCTGGACGAGCAGTACTTC. It specifies CASSGAWTSGGPLDEQYF. The variable domain in full, with the rest retrieved from reference TRBV7-2 and TRBJ2-7, is GAGVSQSPSNKVTEKGKDVELRCDPISGHTALYWYRQSLGQGLEFLIYFQGNSAPDKSGLPSDRFSAERTGGSVSTLTIQRTQQEDSAVYLCASSGAWTSGGPLDEQYFGPGTRLTVT.

This chain joins TRBV5-1 and TRBJ1-6, with D maybe TRBD1 (5 bases). The CDR3 runs to 15 residues. V shed 1 base and J shed 4 bases, with 9 bases lying between them. Germline CDR1 and CDR2: SGHRS and YFSETQ. The CDR3 spells CASSLRQGYNSPLHF. CDR3 in DNA: TGCGCCAGCAGCTTGAGGCAGGGATATAATTCACCCCTCCACTTT.

V and J are TRBV29-1 and TRBJ2-5; D perhaps matches TRBD1 (6 bases). CDR1 SQVTM and CDR2 ANQGSEA come from the germline V gene. V was clipped by 5 bases and J by 5 bases, with 9 bases between them. This CDR3 comprises 11 residues. The CDR3 loop reads CSVNRAETQYF. The CDR3 DNA follows: TGCAGCGTTAACAGGGCGGAGACCCAGTACTTC.

The gene calls are TRBV6-6 and TRBJ2-7; 9 bases line up with TRBD1. From germline, CDR1 is MNHNY and CDR2 SVGAGI (reference sequence). With V trimmed by 4 bases and J by 4 bases, 8 bases remained unmatched. This CDR3 region has 15 residues. CDR3 DNA sequence: TGTGCCAGCAGTTCTGGGGACAGGGTATTGTACGAGCAGTACTTC. As protein: CASSSGDRVLYEQYF.

The V gene is TRBV30, the J gene TRBJ2-1; TRBD1 might be the D (5 bases). The ends were cut back, 1 base at V and 2 bases at J, with 12 bases in the middle. The CDR3 length is 15 residues. Germline values: CDR1 GTSNPN, CDR2 SVGIG (reference sequence). The CDR3 is CAWSGKGRPYNEQFF. The CDR3 nucleotides read TGTGCCTGGAGTGGTAAGGGGCGCCCCTACAATGAGCAGTTCTTC. Full variable domain (rest looked up from reference TRBV30 and TRBJ2-1): SQTIHQWPATLVQPVGSPLSLECTVEGTSNPNLYWYRQAAGRGLQLLFYSVGIGQISSEVPQNLSASRPQDRQFILSSKKLLLSDSGFYLCAWSGKGRPYNEQFFGPGTRLTVL.